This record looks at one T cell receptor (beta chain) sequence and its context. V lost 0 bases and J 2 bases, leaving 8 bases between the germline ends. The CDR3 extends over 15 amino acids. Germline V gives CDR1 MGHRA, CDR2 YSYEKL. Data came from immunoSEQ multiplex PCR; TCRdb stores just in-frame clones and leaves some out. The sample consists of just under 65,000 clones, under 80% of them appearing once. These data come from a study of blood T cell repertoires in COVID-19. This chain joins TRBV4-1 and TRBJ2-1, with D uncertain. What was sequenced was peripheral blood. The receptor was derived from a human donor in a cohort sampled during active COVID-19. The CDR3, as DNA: TGCGCCAGCAGCCAAGAGTTTCAGACCTACAATGAGCAGTTCTTC. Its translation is CASSQEFQTYNEQFF.